Below are 16 T cell receptor beta chains sequenced from a single sample in a study of CD8 T cells in Susac syndrome. The authors reverse transcribed roughly 0.5 to 1 ug RNA with random hexamers. TCRdb re-called the immunoSEQ multiplex PCR reads with MiXCR, one entry per CDR3 protein. The table shows hundreds of thousands of distinct CDR3 sequences, with about 95% occurring only once. Sequencing was carried out using CD4+ T cells from PBMCs. Source of these receptors: a human donor with multiple sclerosis.

The chain joins TRBV5-1 to TRBJ2-3; 9 bases are shared with TRBD1. V shed 4 bases, J shed 5 bases, and the junction held 2 bases outside the gene matches. Germline CDR1 SGHRS, CDR2 YFSETQ. The CDR3 sequence is 13 residues long. CDR3 DNA sequence: TGCGCCAGCAGCCGGGACAGGGTAGATACGCAGTATTTT. It encodes CASSRDRVDTQYF.

The J gene is TRBJ2-7, the V gene TRBV2; D possibly corresponds to TRBD2 (5 bases). The CDR3 is 14 residues long. CDR1 is SNHLY and CDR2 is FYNNEI in the germline V gene. V shed 2 bases and J shed 7 bases, with 15 bases lying between them. CDR3 DNA sequence: TGTGCCAGCAGTGAAACGGCTAGCTTCAAGGAGCAGTACTTC. Translating it yields CASSETASFKEQYF.

The chain recombines TRBV3-1 with TRBJ2-2; no reliable D call. Trimming took 0 bases from V and 2 from J, leaving 4 bases between them. From germline, CDR1 is LGHDT and CDR2 YNNKEL (reference sequence). CDR3 size: 14 residues. The CDR3 reads CASSQDGNTGELFF. The CDR3 DNA follows: TGTGCCAGCAGCCAAGACGGAAACACCGGGGAGCTGTTTTTT.

V usage is TRBV29-1 and J usage is TRBJ1-1; 12 bases fit TRBD1. CDR3 length equals 13 residues. The trim removed 7 bases at V and 5 bases at J, leaving 5 bases unmatched. Germline V gene lookup returns CDR1 SQVTM and CDR2 ANQGSEA. In DNA, the CDR3 is TGCAGCGGGGACAGGGGGCGAGGGACTGAAGCTTTCTTT. Amino acids: CSGDRGRGTEAFF.

The J gene is TRBJ2-2, the V gene TRBV15; D is undetermined. Trimming left V 0 bases short and J 4 bases short, with 12 bases between. CDR1 is LNHNV, CDR2 YYDKDF, per germline (reference sequence). This CDR3 has 16 amino acids. The DNA for the CDR3 is TGTGCCACCAGCAGAGATGGTGGTAGCATCACCGGGGAGCTGTTTTTT. Its protein product is CATSRDGGSITGELFF.

This clonotype was seen a single time. The chain joins TRBV10-3 to TRBJ1-2, with unresolved D. Trimming stripped 6 bases from V and 8 bases from J, with 13 bases between. Germline V gene sequence: CDR1 ENHRY, CDR2 SYGVKD. The CDR3 extends over 12 amino acids. CDR3 sequence reads: CAISDLREGYTF. In DNA form, the CDR3 reads TGTGCCATCAGCGACCTACGGGAGGGCTACACCTTC.

The rearrangement links TRBV9 to TRBJ2-1; D unclear. Germline values: CDR1 SGDLS, CDR2 YYNGEE. This CDR3 is built from 13 residues. V dropped 1 base and J dropped 10 bases, with 12 bases sitting between them. CDR3 sequence: CASSVLGRGEQFF. CDR3 DNA: TGTGCCAGCAGCGTATTGGGTCGTGGAGAGCAGTTCTTC.

This rearrangement joins TRBV30 to TRBJ1-1; weak D call: TRBD1 (5 bases). CDR1 GTSNPN and CDR2 SVGIG come from the germline V gene (reference sequence). Trimming left V 0 bases short and J 7 bases short, with 12 bases between. CDR3 length: 13 amino acids. CDR3: CAWSVSRGVEAFF. The CDR3 DNA reads as TGTGCCTGGAGTGTTAGTAGGGGCGTTGAAGCTTTCTTT.

The chain couples TRBV29-1 to TRBJ1-1; 7 positions agree with TRBD1. This CDR3 contains 13 residues. V was pared by 7 bases and J by 5 bases, with 10 bases of the junction left unmatched. Germline CDR1 reads SQVTM; CDR2 reads ANQGSEA. The CDR3 DNA is TGCAGCGGACACAGGGGAGTTCGGACTGAAGCTTTCTTT. The encoded protein is CSGHRGVRTEAFF.

This sequence joins TRBV7-2 and TRBJ1-4; 7 nucleotides align to TRBD1. The CDR3 covers 15 residues. The germline V gene encodes CDR1 SGHTA and CDR2 FQGNSA. V shed 6 bases and J 6 bases; nucleotides not matched to a gene: 10. CDR3 DNA sequence: TGTGCCAGCAGTTCAGGGGGGTCCTCGTATGAAAAACTGTTTTTT. It encodes CASSSGGSSYEKLFF. The full variable domain, its missing parts supplied by reference TRBV7-2 and TRBJ1-4, is GAGVSQSPSNKVTEKGKDVELRCDPISGHTALYWYRQSLGQGLEFLIYFQGNSAPDKSGLPSDRFSAERTGGSVSTLTIQRTQQEDSAVYLCASSSGGSSYEKLFFGSGTQLSVL.

The V call is TRBV5-1, the J call TRBJ2-7, with TRBD2 matching 9 bases. Germline-derived CDR1 and CDR2 are SGHRS and YFSETQ. V shed 0 bases, J shed 3 bases, and the junction held 4 bases outside the gene matches. The length of the CDR3 is 15 residues. The CDR3: CASSLGLAGNYEQYV. The CDR3 DNA reads TGCGCCAGCAGCTTGGGGCTAGCGGGGAACTACGAGCAGTACGTC.

This clonotype was counted only a few times. The chain recombines TRBV6-2 or TRBV6-3 with TRBJ2-7, with D possibly matching TRBD1 (5 bases). The germline V gene encodes CDR1 MNHEY and CDR2 SVGEGT. This CDR3 comprises 15 residues. V lost 0 bases to trimming and J lost 1 base, with 10 bases between them. DNA for the CDR3: TGTGCCAGCAGTTACTCTTCGGCAGGGTCCTACGAGCAGTACGTC. This codes for CASSYSSAGSYEQYV.

V is TRBV29-1 and J is TRBJ2-5, with D tentatively TRBD1 (5 bases). CDR1 SQVTM and CDR2 ANQGSEA come from the germline V gene. V gave up 4 bases and J gave up 5 bases, with 20 bases separating them. The CDR3 runs to 15 residues. CDR3 nucleotide sequence: TGCAGCGTTGTAAGATTGGGGCCCTCGAGGGAGACCCAGTACTTC. This gives the protein CSVVRLGPSRETQYF.

This chain links TRBV20-1 with TRBJ2-1; D unclear. The length of the CDR3 is 12 residues. CDR1 is DFQATT, CDR2 SNEGSKA, per germline (reference sequence). V gave up 1 base and J gave up 12 bases, with 13 bases separating them. The CDR3 spells CSARVAGWLQFF. CDR3 coding DNA: TGCAGTGCTAGAGTGGCAGGCTGGCTGCAGTTCTTC.

The chain is built from TRBV12-3 or TRBV12-4 and TRBJ1-5; TRBD1 agrees at 7 bases. The junction had 7 bases not matched to a gene; V was cut back by 1 base and J by 7 bases. This CDR3 contains 15 residues. CDR3 protein: CASSLGTGDGQPQHF. The CDR3 DNA follows: TGTGCCAGCAGTTTAGGAACAGGGGACGGCCAGCCCCAGCATTTT.

V is TRBV20-1 and J is TRBJ2-5; 8 bases match TRBD2. CDR3 size: 15 residues. J gave up 2 bases and V 5 bases, and 10 bases lay outside the gene matches. Germline values: CDR1 DFQATT, CDR2 SNEGSKA (reference sequence). The CDR3 DNA sequence: TGCAGTGCTCAACCACTAGCGGACCAGCAAGAGACCCAGTACTTC. It codes for CSAQPLADQQETQYF.